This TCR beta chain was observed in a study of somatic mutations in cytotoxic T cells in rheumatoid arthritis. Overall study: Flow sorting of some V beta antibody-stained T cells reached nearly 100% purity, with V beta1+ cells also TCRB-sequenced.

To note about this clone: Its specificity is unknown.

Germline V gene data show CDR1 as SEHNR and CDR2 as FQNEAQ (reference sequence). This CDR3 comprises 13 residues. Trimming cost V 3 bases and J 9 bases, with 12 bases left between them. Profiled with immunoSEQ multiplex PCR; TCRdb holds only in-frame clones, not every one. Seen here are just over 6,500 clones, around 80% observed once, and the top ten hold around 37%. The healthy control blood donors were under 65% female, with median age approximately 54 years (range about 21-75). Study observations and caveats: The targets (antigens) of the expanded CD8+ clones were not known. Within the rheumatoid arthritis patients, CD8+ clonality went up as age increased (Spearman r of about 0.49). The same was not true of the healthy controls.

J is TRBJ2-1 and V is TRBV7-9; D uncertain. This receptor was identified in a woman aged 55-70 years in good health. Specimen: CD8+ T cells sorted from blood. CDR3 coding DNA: TGTGCCAGCAGCTTGAGTACTCTTTTTGAGCAGTTCTTC. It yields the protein CASSLSTLFEQFF.